This entry lists 5 T cell receptor beta chains sequenced from one sample in a study of T cell responses to AZD1222 COVID-19 vaccine. This table comes from immunoSEQ multiplex PCR, and its TCRdb copy is limited to in-frame clones, with some not included. The sample contains about 170,000 clones, approximately 88% of which appear only once. Sequenced here: peripheral blood, sampled 28 days after the second AZD1222 dose. Receptors originate from an adult who received the AZD1222 COVID-19 vaccine.

For this clone: This same CDR3 is encoded by further DNA sequences in the sample. This rearrangement joins TRBV3-1 (or the pseudogene TRBV3-2) to TRBJ2-7; no clear D gene. CDR3 length: 11 amino acids. Between the trimmed V and J ends, which lost 3 bases and 4 bases, there was a span of 4 bases. Per germline, CDR1 LGHDT and CDR2 YNNKEL (reference sequence). CDR3 amino acids: CASSQGYEQYF. CDR3 DNA sequence: TGTGCCAGCAGCCAGGGTTACGAGCAGTACTTC.

This sequence joins TRBV14 and TRBJ1-1; D is uncertain. Germline lookup yields CDR1 SGHDN and CDR2 FVKESK. V gave up 1 base and J gave up 3 bases, with 12 bases separating them. The CDR3 is made up of 15 amino acids. The CDR3 DNA reads TGTGCCAGCAGCCAAGGATCGCGAGTGTACACTGAAGCTTTCTTT. It is translated as CASSQGSRVYTEAFF.

The chain is built from TRBV6-2 or TRBV6-3 and TRBJ2-1; D is perhaps TRBD1 (5 bases). There are 14 residues in the CDR3. Looked up from germline, CDR1 is MNHEY and CDR2 is SVGEGT. Deletions cut 5 bases from V and 4 bases from J, with 12 bases between. The CDR3 bases are TGTGCCAGCAGTCAAGGGGCCGAATACAATGAGCAGTTCTTC. It specifies CASSQGAEYNEQFF.

The chain links TRBV9 to TRBJ1-1; D is unresolved. With 4 bases removed from V and 11 bases from J, the gap between germline ends came to 18 bases. CDR3 length: 13 residues. The germline CDR1 and CDR2 sequences are SGDLS and YYNGEE. For the CDR3, the DNA is TGTGCCAGCAGCCCCCCGGCCCCGATGCGGGCTTTCTTT. Protein sequence: CASSPPAPMRAFF.

CDR3 sequence (DNA): TGCAGTGCCACGGACGATTTTTCGCAGTTCTTC. Its protein is CSATDDFSQFF. This chain uses TRBV20-1 with TRBJ2-1, with no clear D. Germline-derived CDR1 and CDR2 are DFQATT and SNEGSKA (reference sequence). V was shortened by 6 bases and J by 12 bases, with 15 bases between the two germline ends. There are 11 residues in the CDR3.